The 27 T cell receptor beta chains given below trace back to one sample, sequenced in a study of CD8 T cells in ankylosing spondylitis (dated by TCRdb to between 2016 and 2019). Library preparation employed 5' RACE. TCRdb lists the instrument as Illumina HiSeq 2500. Starting from the raw public reads, TCRdb applied fastp trimming at Q25, assembled clones with MiXCR and retained in-frame beta chains. Here each entry gathers all rows of one CDR3 protein and keeps the most common genes and DNA. The sample data list about 240,000 distinct CDR3 sequences, and around 8% of these were observed just once. The top ten constitute around 5.1% of the sample. Sequences were obtained from blood, either unsorted or a sorted T cell fraction (not recorded which). These receptors all come from a female donor with ankylosing spondylitis or in good health (not recorded which).

Many counts were recorded for this clonotype. The gene calls are TRBV4-2 and TRBJ2-7; D is unresolved. CDR3 length equals 13 residues. Germline values: CDR1 LGHNA, CDR2 YNFKEQ. V dropped 0 bases and J dropped 6 bases, with 9 bases sitting between them. CDR3 region: CASSQDPRTEQYF. As DNA, the CDR3 is TGTGCCAGCAGCCAAGATCCCAGAACCGAGCAGTACTTC.

This clonotype appeared a few times. The V and J genes are TRBV20-1 and TRBJ2-7; TRBD1 aligns across 9 bases. CDR1 DFQATT and CDR2 SNEGSKA come from the germline V gene (reference sequence). The V segment lost 4 bases and the J segment 5 bases; nucleotides outside the gene matches: 9. CDR3 size: 14 residues. This CDR3 is CSANTGGSSDEQYF. CDR3 bases: TGCAGTGCTAACACAGGGGGCTCCTCTGACGAGCAGTACTTC.

This clonotype was observed many times. The gene calls are TRBV25-1 and TRBJ2-1; TRBD2 agrees at 8 bases. CDR1 is MGHDK, CDR2 SYGVNS, per germline. V lost 3 bases, J lost 0 bases, and 1 base stayed unmatched. CDR3 length: 15 residues. CDR3 nucleotides: TGTGCCAGCAGTGAGCGGGAGGTCTCCTACAATGAGCAGTTCTTC. It is translated as CASSEREVSYNEQFF.

About this clonotype itself: Just one base apart from a much larger clone, this may be a read error. J is TRBJ1-1 and V is TRBV6-2 or TRBV6-3; D unresolved. This CDR3 spans 13 amino acids. Germline V gene sequence: CDR1 MNHEY, CDR2 SVGEGT. CDR3 amino acids: CVSSYEVNTEAFF. In nucleotides, the CDR3 is TGTGTCAGCAGTTACGAAGTGAACACTGAAGCTTTCTTT.

This clonotype was counted ten times or more. V is TRBV10-3 and J is TRBJ2-3; 9 bases are shared with TRBD2. V dropped 1 base and J dropped 3; count of bases not matched to a gene: 2. Germline V gives CDR1 ENHRY, CDR2 SYGVKD. The CDR3 has 15 amino acids. The CDR3 nucleotides read TGTGCCATCAGTGAGTGGGCGGGAGGGACAGATACGCAGTATTTT. Protein product: CAISEWAGGTDTQYF.

This clonotype was seen many times. The DNA for the CDR3 is TGCGCCAGCAGCTCCGTTTACACAGATACGCAGTATTTT. Protein sequence: CASSSVYTDTQYF. The chain recombines TRBV5-1 with TRBJ2-3; D gene uncertain. Germline V gene data show CDR1 as SGHRS and CDR2 as YFSETQ. The CDR3 consists of 13 residues. V gave up 3 bases and J gave up 2 bases, with 7 bases separating them.

This clonotype was picked up many times. The genes are TRBV5-1 and TRBJ2-1; maybe TRBD1 (5 bases). In germline, CDR1 is SGHRS, CDR2 YFSETQ. V was clipped by 4 bases and J by 13 bases, with 18 bases between them. The CDR3 extends over 13 amino acids. The CDR3 is CASSPRLQGVQFF. The CDR3 DNA sequence: TGCGCCAGCAGCCCTCGTTTACAAGGGGTCCAGTTCTTC.

This clonotype was seen many times. CDR3 coding DNA: TGTGCCAGCGGCAGGACCGGGACAGGGCTAAATTCACCCCTCCACTTT. It is translated as CASGRTGTGLNSPLHF. The V and J genes are TRBV6-1 and TRBJ1-6, with 9 bases that match TRBD1. Germline lookup yields CDR1 MNHNS and CDR2 SASEGT. With V trimmed by 8 bases and J by 7 bases, 12 bases remained unmatched. This CDR3 has 16 amino acids.

This clonotype occurred many times. The chain uses TRBV5-1 and TRBJ2-5; 12 bases are a match to TRBD1. CDR1 SGHRS and CDR2 YFSETQ come from the germline V gene. The J segment lost 5 bases and the V segment lost 4 bases, leaving 6 bases of the junction unmatched. The CDR3 spans 15 residues. DNA for the CDR3: TGCGCCAGCAGCCGGGACAGGGGGCTGTGGGAGACCCAGTACTTC. Its protein product is CASSRDRGLWETQYF.

This clonotype has ten or more counts. The chain joins TRBV20-1 to TRBJ2-4, with TRBD1 identical over 8 bases. Trimming took 5 bases from V and 9 from J; bases not matched to a gene: 6. CDR3 length equals 12 residues. Germline assignment: CDR1 DFQATT and CDR2 SNEGSKA (reference sequence). CDR3 residues: CSAQDRDGIQYF. The CDR3 bases are TGCAGTGCTCAGGACAGGGATGGCATTCAGTACTTC.

The table lists this clonotype with many counts. The chain couples TRBV6-2 or TRBV6-3 to TRBJ1-1, with a tentative D call TRBD1 (6 bases). The V and J ends lost 2 bases and 8 bases respectively, with 12 bases between them. The germline gives CDR1 MNHEY, CDR2 SVGEGT. The CDR3 consists of 13 residues. The CDR3 region has the DNA TGTGCCAGCAGTTACGCAGGGGAGGGGGAAGCTTTCTTT. It encodes CASSYAGEGEAFF.

The table lists this clonotype with many counts. This chain connects TRBV27 to TRBJ2-1; 9 bases align to TRBD2. The ends lost 2 bases at V and 7 bases at J; junction bases unmatched: 15. Germline V gene data show CDR1 as MNHEY and CDR2 as SMNVEV (reference sequence). This CDR3 is built from 18 residues. As DNA, the CDR3 is TGTGCCAGCAGTTTAGGAGGGGGCGGGAGGGCCATCTTTAATGAGCAGTTCTTC. Translation gives CASSLGGGGRAIFNEQFF.

This clonotype was detected ten times or more. The rearrangement joins TRBV29-1 to TRBJ2-7; D unclear. CDR1 is SQVTM, CDR2 ANQGSEA, per germline. Trimming pared 6 bases from V and 0 bases from J, leaving 12 bases between. This CDR3 region has 13 residues. In DNA, the CDR3 is TGCAGCGTGAACTACAGTGGCTCCTACGAGCAGTACTTC. Translated, it gives CSVNYSGSYEQYF.

The CDR3 protein is CASSGDSRAGYGYTF. The CDR3 DNA sequence: TGTGCCAGCAGTGGGGACAGTCGGGCGGGTTATGGCTACACCTTC. The gene calls are TRBV11-2 and TRBJ1-2, with 7 positions matching TRBD1. Germline lookup yields CDR1 SGHAT and CDR2 FQNNGV. CDR3 length: 15 amino acids. Losses at the gene ends were 6 bases for V and 5 bases for J; bases not matched to a gene: 12.

This clonotype was detected many times. This chain joins TRBV11-2 and TRBJ2-1, with a possible D match to TRBD2 (6 bases). Per germline, CDR1 SGHAT and CDR2 FQNNGV. V lost 1 base and J lost 6, with 16 bases in between. The CDR3 is 16 residues long. The CDR3 is CASSLGGGIRSNEQFF. The DNA of the CDR3 is TGTGCCAGCAGCTTAGGGGGCGGGATAAGGTCCAATGAGCAGTTCTTC.

This clonotype was detected many times. The V call is TRBV29-1, the J call TRBJ2-7; 7 bases are shared with TRBD2. The CDR3 totals 11 residues. Germline V CDR1 and CDR2: SQVTM, ANQGSEA. The CDR3 is CSVGGSYEQYF. The DNA of the CDR3 is TGCAGTGTAGGCGGGAGCTACGAGCAGTACTTC.

The table lists this clonotype with many counts. The chain uses TRBV27 and TRBJ2-7, with D perhaps assigned TRBD1 or TRBD2 (5 bases each). This CDR3 region has 13 residues. The germline gives CDR1 MNHEY, CDR2 SMNVEV (reference sequence). Trimming took 3 bases from V and 3 from J, leaving 9 bases between them. CDR3 sequence: CASSFGGGYEQYF. CDR3 sequence (DNA): TGTGCCAGCAGTTTTGGGGGTGGCTACGAGCAGTACTTC.

This chain connects TRBV28 to TRBJ1-2, with unresolved D. The CDR3 runs to 14 residues. Germline V gene sequence: CDR1 MDHEN, CDR2 SYDVKM. Trimming stripped 9 bases from V and 2 bases from J, with 16 bases between. The CDR3 nucleotides read TGTGCCAGGAGCCTCGGGGTCCTCAACTATGGCTACACCTTC. Protein sequence: CARSLGVLNYGYTF.

This clonotype was detected many times. The chain has TRBV5-1 and TRBJ1-1, with 7 bases aligning to TRBD1. The germline V gene has CDR1 SGHRS and CDR2 YFSETQ. The CDR3 sequence is 14 residues long. J lost 1 base, V lost 4 bases, and 4 bases had no gene match. DNA for the CDR3: TGCGCCAGCAGCCACGACAGGGCGAACACTGAAGCTTTCTTT. Its translation is CASSHDRANTEAFF. The whole variable domain, remainder taken from reference TRBV5-1 and TRBJ1-1, is KAGVTQTPRYLIKTRGQQVTLSCSPISGHRSVSWYQQTPGQGLQFLFEYFSETQRNKGNFPGRFSGRQFSNSRSEMNVSTLELGDSALYLCASSHDRANTEAFFGQGTRLTVV.

As concerns this clonotype: A much larger clone differs from this one at a single base, so this may be a read error. The rearrangement uses TRBV10-3 and TRBJ2-2; TRBD1 or TRBD2 may be the D gene (5 bases each). The length of the CDR3 is 11 residues. Germline CDR1 reads ENHRY; CDR2 reads SYGVKD. The chain's CDR3 is CALGGTGEPFF. CDR3 DNA sequence: TGTGCCTTAGGTGGGACCGGGGAGCCGTTTTTT.

This clonotype appeared many times. The chain combines TRBV4-3 with TRBJ1-3; D is perhaps TRBD1 (5 bases). Germline V CDR1 and CDR2: LGHNA, YSLEER. The CDR3 is 13 residues long. Trimming shortened V by 1 base and J by 7 bases, and 8 bases separated the two germline ends. The CDR3 coding sequence is TGCGCCAGCAGCCAAGGCCAGGGTAACACCATATATTTT. Encoded protein: CASSQGQGNTIYF.

Many counts were recorded for this clonotype. The CDR3 bases are TGCAGTGCTACCGAGGGATATCGGAATTCACCCCTCCACTTT. It yields the protein CSATEGYRNSPLHF. The J gene is TRBJ1-6, the V gene TRBV20-1; D remains ambiguous. Germline-derived CDR1 and CDR2 are DFQATT and SNEGSKA (reference sequence). CDR3 length equals 14 residues. V was shortened by 4 bases and J by 7 bases, with 14 bases between the two germline ends.

There are many counts of this clonotype. The chain uses TRBV7-2 and TRBJ2-3, with 8 bases identical to TRBD2. The germline gives CDR1 SGHTA, CDR2 FQGNSA. The CDR3 extends over 16 amino acids. Trimming cost V 6 bases and J 2 bases; bases outside gene matches: 10. The DNA of the CDR3 is TGTGCCAGCAGTTTCTCGACTAGCGCCTCCACAGATACGCAGTATTTT. It encodes CASSFSTSASTDTQYF.

This clonotype was recorded at least ten times. The rearrangement uses TRBV7-2 and TRBJ2-3; the D is unclear. This CDR3 is built from 12 residues. The V and J ends lost 2 bases and 2 bases respectively, with 2 bases between them. Germline V lookup: CDR1 SGHTA, CDR2 FQGNSA. Here the CDR3 reads CASSLLTDTQYF. CDR3 coding DNA: TGTGCCAGCAGCTTACTCACAGATACGCAGTATTTT.

This clonotype was seen many times. V gene TRBV20-1 combines with J gene TRBJ2-7; D is unclear. Germline CDR1 is DFQATT and CDR2 is SNEGSKA (reference sequence). The CDR3 loop spans 12 amino acids. Trimming shortened V by 1 base and J by 0 bases, and 4 bases separated the two germline ends. The CDR3 DNA sequence: TGCAGTGCTAGAGGGAGCTCCTACGAGCAGTACTTC. The encoded protein is CSARGSSYEQYF.

This clonotype has just one count. Given a much more abundant clone one base away, this may be a read error. The V and J genes are TRBV14 and TRBJ2-1; D is perhaps TRBD1 or TRBD2 (5 bases each). This CDR3 region has 18 residues. In germline, CDR1 is SGHDN, CDR2 FVKESK. The CDR3 DNA follows: TGTGCCAGCAGCCGCCTTCTGGGCATCGGGACGTACTACAGTGAGCAGTTCTTC. Translated: CASSRLLGIGTYYSEQFF.

This clonotype was counted ten times or more. J is TRBJ1-2 and V is TRBV5-1; possible D gene TRBD1, 5 bases. CDR1 is SGHRS and CDR2 is YFSETQ in the germline V gene. The CDR3 length is 14 residues. V was pared by 4 bases and J by 3 bases, with 13 bases between. In DNA, the CDR3 is TGCGCCAGCAGCGGCGGGGGGACCCACTATGGCTACACCTTC. It is translated as CASSGGGTHYGYTF.